One sample yielded the 7 T cell receptor beta chains listed below, sequenced in a study of blood T cells in healthy people across ages. Alongside a J-beta primer mix, a sample-barcoded 5' primer served in a second PCR lasting 7 to 11 cycles. TCRdb re-derived calls from the 5' RACE reads in MiXCR, one entry per CDR3 protein. Seen here are 700,000 to 900,000 distinct CDR3 sequences, about 26% observed once, and the top ten hold about 3%. These sequences were also reported in another study, on T cells of mothers and their children.

Sample: blood. The receptors were sampled from a boy aged 5-17 years in good health.

This chain connects TRBV2 to TRBJ2-1; no clear D. Germline lookup yields CDR1 SNHLY and CDR2 FYNNEI. This CDR3 region has 12 residues. The germline V and J ends were trimmed by 4 bases and 5 bases, with 6 bases remaining between them. The CDR3 region has the DNA TGTGCCAGCAGTGTTGATAACAATGAGCAGTTCTTC. It encodes CASSVDNNEQFF.

The CDR3 here is CASSLDRGRDEQYF. CDR3 DNA sequence: TGCGCCAGCAGCTTGGACAGGGGGAGGGACGAGCAGTACTTC. J is TRBJ2-7 and V is TRBV5-1; TRBD1 might be the D (8 bases). The CDR3 runs 14 residues. With 0 bases removed from V and 5 bases from J, the gap between germline ends came to 12 bases. CDR1 and CDR2 (germline): SGHRS, YFSETQ.

The V gene is TRBV6-2 or TRBV6-3, the J gene TRBJ2-3; the match to TRBD2 covers 8 bases. The germline V gene encodes CDR1 MNHEY and CDR2 SVGEGT. Trimming took 6 bases from V and 3 from J; bases not matched to a gene: 5. The CDR3 sequence is 14 residues long. The CDR3 is CASREGLGTDTQYF. The CDR3, as DNA: TGTGCCAGCAGGGAGGGACTAGGAACAGATACGCAGTATTTT.

The chain combines TRBV6-1 with TRBJ2-2, with a tentative D call TRBD2 (5 bases). The V gene's germline CDR1 is MNHNS and CDR2 SASEGT. CDR3 length: 13 residues. The V and J ends lost 6 bases and 3 bases respectively, with 8 bases between them. DNA for the CDR3: TGTGCCAGCAGAACCGGGGACACCGGGGAGCTGTTTTTT. It yields the protein CASRTGDTGELFF.

The chain couples TRBV13 to TRBJ1-5, with a tentative D call TRBD1 (6 bases). Between the trimmed V and J ends, which lost 5 bases and 4 bases, there was a span of 15 bases. The germline gives CDR1 PRHDT, CDR2 FYEKMQ (reference sequence). The CDR3 sequence is 15 residues long. CDR3 in amino acids: CASSLRGLPNQPQHF. DNA for the CDR3: TGTGCCAGCAGCCTCCGGGGGCTGCCTAATCAGCCCCAGCATTTT.

This clonotype was detected only a few times. This chain uses TRBV7-9 with TRBJ1-4, with D unclear. Per the germline V gene, CDR1 is SEHNR and CDR2 is FQNEAQ (reference sequence). The CDR3 runs 13 residues. Trimming took off 5 bases at V and 4 bases at J, with 8 bases between the two ends. The CDR3 region is CASSLIDNEKLFF. Here the CDR3 DNA reads TGTGCCAGCAGCCTCATCGATAATGAAAAACTGTTTTTT.

This chain connects TRBV3-1 to TRBJ2-5, with a possible D match to TRBD2 (6 bases). Germline-derived CDR1 and CDR2 are LGHDT and YNNKEL (reference sequence). The CDR3 is 13 residues long. V shed 3 bases and J shed 11 bases, with 16 bases lying between them. The CDR3 bases are TGTGCCAGCAGCCAGGAGGGGATGGGAGAGCAGTACTTC. Translation: CASSQEGMGEQYF.